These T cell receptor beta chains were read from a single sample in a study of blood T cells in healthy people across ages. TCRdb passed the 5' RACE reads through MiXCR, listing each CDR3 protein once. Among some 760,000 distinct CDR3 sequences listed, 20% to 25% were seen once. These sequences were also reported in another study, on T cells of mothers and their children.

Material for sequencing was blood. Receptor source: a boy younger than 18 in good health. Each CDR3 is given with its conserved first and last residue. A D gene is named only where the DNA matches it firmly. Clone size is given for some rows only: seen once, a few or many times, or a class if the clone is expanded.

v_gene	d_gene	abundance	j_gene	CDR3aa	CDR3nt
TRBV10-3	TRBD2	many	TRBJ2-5	CAISPSGGEETQYF	TGTGCCATCTCTCCTAGCGGGGGGGAAGAGACCCAGTACTTC
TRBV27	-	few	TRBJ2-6	CASSLLHTSGANVLTF	TGTGCCAGCAGTTTATTACATACCTCTGGGGCCAACGTCCTGACTTTC
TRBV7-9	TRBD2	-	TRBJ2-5	CASSWSGGQETQYF	TGTGCCAGCAGCTGGAGCGGGGGCCAAGAGACCCAGTACTTC
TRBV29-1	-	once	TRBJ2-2	CSVLNTGELFF	TGCAGCGTCCTTAACACCGGGGAGCTGTTTTTT
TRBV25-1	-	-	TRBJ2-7	CASSEGGLSDEYEQYF	TGTGCCAGCAGTGAAGGGGGGCTCTCCGACGAATACGAGCAGTACTTC
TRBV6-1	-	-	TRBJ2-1	CASSVGGTEQFF	TGTGCCAGCTCGGTGGGGGGAACTGAGCAGTTCTTC
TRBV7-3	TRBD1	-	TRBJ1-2	CASSPGSGGNYGYTF	TGTGCCAGCAGCCCAGGGTCAGGGGGCAACTATGGCTACACCTTC
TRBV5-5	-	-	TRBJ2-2	CASSLLWENTGGLFF	TGTGCCAGCAGCTTGTTGTGGGAGAACACCGGGGGGCTGTTTTTT
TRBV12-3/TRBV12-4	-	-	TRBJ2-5	CASSLAGGHVETQYF	TGTGCCAGCAGTTTAGCGGGGGGGCACGTGGAGACCCAGTACTTC
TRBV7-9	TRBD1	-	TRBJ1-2	CASSLVDRDNGYTF	TGTGCCAGCAGCTTAGTGGACAGGGATAATGGCTACACCTTC
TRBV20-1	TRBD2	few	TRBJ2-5	CSARDRLAGQETQYF	TGCAGTGCTAGAGATCGTCTAGCGGGGCAAGAGACCCAGTACTTC
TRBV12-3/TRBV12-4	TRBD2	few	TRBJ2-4	CASGPGTRRVENIQYF	TGTGCCAGCGGCCCCGGGACTAGGAGGGTTGAAAACATTCAGTACTTC
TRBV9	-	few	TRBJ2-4	CASSVGGQFGAKNIQYF	TGTGCCAGCAGCGTAGGAGGACAGTTTGGGGCCAAAAACATTCAGTACTTC
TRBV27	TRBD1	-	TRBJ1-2	CASSSTGEGYYGYTF	TGTGCCAGCAGTTCGACAGGGGAGGGGTACTATGGCTACACCTTC
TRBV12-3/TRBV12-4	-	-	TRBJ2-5	CASRSGGVETPYF	TGTGCCAGCAGATCCGGGGGAGTTGAGACCCCGTACTTC
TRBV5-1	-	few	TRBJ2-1	CASSPRQGEYNEQFF	TGCGCCAGCAGCCCCCGGCAGGGCGAATACAATGAGCAGTTCTTC
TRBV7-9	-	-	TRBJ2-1	CASTLFNSYNEQFF	TGTGCCAGCACCCTCTTTAACTCCTACAATGAGCAGTTCTTC
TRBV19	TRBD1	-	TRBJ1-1	CASSVGQLNTEAFF	TGTGCCAGTAGTGTGGGACAGCTGAACACTGAAGCTTTCTTT
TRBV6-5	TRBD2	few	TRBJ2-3	CASTTSGTDTQYF	TGTGCCAGCACCACTAGCGGCACAGATACGCAGTATTTT
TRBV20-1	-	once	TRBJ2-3	CSARDTPGDTQYF	TGCAGTGCTAGAGATACTCCCGGGGATACGCAGTATTTT
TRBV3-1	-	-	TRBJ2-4	CASSQEGMAEGTKNIQYF	TGTGCCAGCAGCCAAGAAGGGATGGCCGAGGGGACTAAAAACATTCAGTACTTC
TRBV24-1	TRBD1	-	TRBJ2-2	CATSDPDRDGELFF	TGTGCCACCAGTGACCCGGACAGGGACGGGGAGCTGTTTTTT
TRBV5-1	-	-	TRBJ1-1	CASSLAGQGRTEAFF	TGCGCCAGCAGCTTGGCCGGTCAGGGAAGGACTGAAGCTTTCTTT
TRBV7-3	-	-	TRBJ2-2	CASSLTLSGELFF	TGTGCCAGCAGCTTAACGTTATCCGGGGAGCTGTTTTTT
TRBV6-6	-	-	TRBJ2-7	CASSYVWAGEHYEQYF	TGTGCCAGCAGTTACGTTTGGGCAGGGGAACACTACGAGCAGTACTTC
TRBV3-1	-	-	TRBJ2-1	CASSQGTGLGRGSYNEQFF	TGTGCCAGCAGCCAAGGGACGGGACTCGGCCGAGGCTCCTACAATGAGCAGTTCTTC
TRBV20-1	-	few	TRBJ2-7	CSARGDLRDYEQYF	TGCAGTGCTAGAGGGGACCTAAGGGACTACGAGCAGTACTTC
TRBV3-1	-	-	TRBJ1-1	CASSQSGENTEAFF	TGTGCCAGCAGCCAATCGGGGGAGAACACTGAAGCTTTCTTT
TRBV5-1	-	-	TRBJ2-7	CASSSTHRGGPYEQYF	TGCGCCAGCAGCTCGACCCACAGGGGAGGCCCCTACGAGCAGTACTTC
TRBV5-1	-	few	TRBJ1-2	CASSLEGELYGYTF	TGCGCCAGCAGCTTAGAAGGGGAACTCTATGGCTACACCTTC
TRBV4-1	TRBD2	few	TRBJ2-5	CASSQDSAGGTPETQYF	TGCGCCAGCAGCCAAGACAGCGCGGGAGGGACTCCGGAGACCCAGTACTTC
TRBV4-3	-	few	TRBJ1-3	CASSQEGGSGNTIYF	TGCGCCAGCAGCCAAGAGGGGGGGTCTGGAAACACCATATATTTT
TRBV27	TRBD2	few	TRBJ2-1	CASTGLAINEQFF	TGTGCCAGCACCGGACTAGCCATCAATGAGCAGTTCTTC
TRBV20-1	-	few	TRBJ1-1	CSASRPDSFGTEAFF	TGCAGTGCTAGTAGGCCCGACAGCTTCGGGACTGAAGCTTTCTTT
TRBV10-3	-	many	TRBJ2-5	CAITVGETQYF	TGTGCCATCACGGTTGGGGAGACCCAGTACTTC
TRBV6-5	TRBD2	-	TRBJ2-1	CASSYYAGTSSEQFF	TGTGCCAGCAGTTACTATGCCGGGACTAGCTCCGAGCAGTTCTTC
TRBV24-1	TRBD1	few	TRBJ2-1	CATSEIGTGRNEQFF	TGTGCCACCAGTGAAATCGGGACAGGGCGGAATGAGCAGTTCTTC
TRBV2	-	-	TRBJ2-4	CASSAVVSDSGNIQYF	TGTGCCAGCAGTGCTGTTGTATCCGACAGCGGCAACATTCAGTACTTC
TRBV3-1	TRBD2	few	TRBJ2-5	CASSQAGLAGVEGETQYF	TGTGCCAGCAGCCAAGCGGGACTAGCGGGAGTAGAGGGAGAGACCCAGTACTTC
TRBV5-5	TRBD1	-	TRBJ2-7	CASFPQGVSGEQYF	TGTGCCAGCTTCCCTCAGGGGGTTAGTGGCGAGCAGTACTTC
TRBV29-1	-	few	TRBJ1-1	CSVEAGYGEAFF	TGCAGCGTTGAAGCGGGGTATGGTGAAGCTTTCTTT
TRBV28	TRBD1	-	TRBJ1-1	CASRRTGDGGTEAFF	TGTGCCAGCAGACGCACAGGGGACGGGGGCACTGAAGCTTTCTTT
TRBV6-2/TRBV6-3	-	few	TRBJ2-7	CASRPGSAYEQYF	TGTGCCAGCAGACCGGGGTCCGCCTACGAGCAGTACTTC
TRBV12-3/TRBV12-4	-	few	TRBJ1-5	CASSFLGGLNQPQHF	TGTGCCAGCAGTTTTCTTGGGGGACTCAATCAGCCCCAGCATTTT
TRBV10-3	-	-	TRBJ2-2	CAISGVPGTPNTGELFF	TGTGCCATCAGTGGGGTTCCCGGGACACCGAACACCGGGGAGCTGTTTTTT
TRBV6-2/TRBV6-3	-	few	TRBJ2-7	CASSYSGGPGGEQYF	TGTGCCAGCAGTTACTCAGGCGGGCCAGGCGGGGAGCAGTACTTC
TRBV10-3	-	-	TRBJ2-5	CAISSDREGAQYF	TGTGCCATCAGTAGCGACAGGGAGGGGGCCCAGTACTTC
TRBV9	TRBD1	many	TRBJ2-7	CASSVAEDRELHEQYF	TGTGCCAGCAGCGTAGCAGAGGACAGGGAACTCCACGAGCAGTACTTC
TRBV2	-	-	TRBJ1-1	CASSERTGDTEAFF	TGTGCCAGCAGTGAAAGGACGGGGGACACTGAAGCTTTCTTT
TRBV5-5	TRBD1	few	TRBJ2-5	CASSLSIGTVLETQYF	TGTGCCAGCAGCTTGAGTATTGGGACAGTTCTAGAGACCCAGTACTTC
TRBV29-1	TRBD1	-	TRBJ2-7	CSAGDRLYEQYF	TGCAGCGCGGGGGACAGGCTCTACGAGCAGTACTTC
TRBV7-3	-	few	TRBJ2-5	CASSSGYWGETQYF	TGTGCCAGCAGCTCAGGGTATTGGGGAGAGACCCAGTACTTC